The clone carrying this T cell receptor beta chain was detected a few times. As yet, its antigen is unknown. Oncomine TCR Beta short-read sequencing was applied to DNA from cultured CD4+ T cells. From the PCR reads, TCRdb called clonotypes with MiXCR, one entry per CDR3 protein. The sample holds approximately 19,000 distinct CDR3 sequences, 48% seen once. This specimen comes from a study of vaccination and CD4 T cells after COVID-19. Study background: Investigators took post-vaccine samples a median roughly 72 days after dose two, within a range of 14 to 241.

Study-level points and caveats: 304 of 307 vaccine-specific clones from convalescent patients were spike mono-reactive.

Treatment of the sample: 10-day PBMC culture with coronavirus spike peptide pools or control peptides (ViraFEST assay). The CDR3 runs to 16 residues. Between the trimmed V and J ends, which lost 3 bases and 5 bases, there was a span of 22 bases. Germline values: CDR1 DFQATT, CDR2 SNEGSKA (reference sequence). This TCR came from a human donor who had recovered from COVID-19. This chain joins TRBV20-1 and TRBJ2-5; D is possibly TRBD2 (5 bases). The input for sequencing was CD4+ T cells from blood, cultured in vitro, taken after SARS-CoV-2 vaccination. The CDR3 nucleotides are TGCAGTGCTAGTAGACTAATCGACATACTAGAGGAGACCCAGTACTTC. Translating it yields CSASRLIDILEETQYF.